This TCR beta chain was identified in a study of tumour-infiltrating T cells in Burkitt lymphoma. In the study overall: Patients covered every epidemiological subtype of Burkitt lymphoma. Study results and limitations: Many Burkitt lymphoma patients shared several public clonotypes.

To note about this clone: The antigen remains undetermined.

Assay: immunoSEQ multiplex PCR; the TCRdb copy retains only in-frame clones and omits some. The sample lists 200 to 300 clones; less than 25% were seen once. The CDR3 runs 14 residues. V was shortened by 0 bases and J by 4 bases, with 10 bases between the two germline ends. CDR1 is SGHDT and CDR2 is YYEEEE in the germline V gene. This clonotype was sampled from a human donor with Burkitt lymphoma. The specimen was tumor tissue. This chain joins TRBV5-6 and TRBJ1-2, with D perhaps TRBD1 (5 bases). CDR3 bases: TGTGCCAGCAGCTTGGTTTCGGGGGTCTATGGCTACACCTTC. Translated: CASSLVSGVYGYTF.